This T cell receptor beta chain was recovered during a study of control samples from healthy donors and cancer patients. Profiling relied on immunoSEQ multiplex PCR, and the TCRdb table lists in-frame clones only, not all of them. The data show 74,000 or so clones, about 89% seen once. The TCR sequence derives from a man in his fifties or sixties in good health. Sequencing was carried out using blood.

CDR3 DNA: TGTGCCAGCACCTTACAGGGTCAAGAGACCCAGTACTTC. Its translation is CASTLQGQETQYF. The rearrangement uses TRBV27 and TRBJ2-5; D is perhaps TRBD1 (6 bases). The ends were cut back, 7 bases at V and 2 bases at J, with 11 bases in the middle. CDR1 is MNHEY and CDR2 is SMNVEV in the germline V gene (reference sequence). The CDR3 length is 13 residues.